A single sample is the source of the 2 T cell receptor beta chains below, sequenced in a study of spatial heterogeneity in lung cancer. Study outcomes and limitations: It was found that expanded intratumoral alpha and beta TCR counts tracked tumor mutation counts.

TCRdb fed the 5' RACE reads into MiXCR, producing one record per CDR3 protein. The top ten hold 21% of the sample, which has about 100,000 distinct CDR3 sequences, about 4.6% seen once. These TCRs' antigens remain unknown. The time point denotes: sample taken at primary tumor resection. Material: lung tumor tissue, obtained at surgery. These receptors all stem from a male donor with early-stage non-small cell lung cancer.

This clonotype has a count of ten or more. CDR3 region: CASSFPGNTEAFF. The CDR3 coding sequence is TGCGCCAGCAGCTTCCCAGGGAACACTGAAGCTTTCTTT. The chain carries TRBV5-1 and TRBJ1-1; D gene uncertain. This CDR3 is 13 amino acids long. Germline V lookup: CDR1 SGHRS, CDR2 YFSETQ. Trimming shortened V by 2 bases and J by 1 base, and 6 bases separated the two germline ends.

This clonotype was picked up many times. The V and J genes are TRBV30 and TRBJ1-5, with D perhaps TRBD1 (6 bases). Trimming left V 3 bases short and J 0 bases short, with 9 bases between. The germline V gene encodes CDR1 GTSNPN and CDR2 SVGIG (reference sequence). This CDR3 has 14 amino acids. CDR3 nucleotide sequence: TGTGCCTGGAGCCCGGACAGTAGCAATCAGCCCCAGCATTTT. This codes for CAWSPDSSNQPQHF.